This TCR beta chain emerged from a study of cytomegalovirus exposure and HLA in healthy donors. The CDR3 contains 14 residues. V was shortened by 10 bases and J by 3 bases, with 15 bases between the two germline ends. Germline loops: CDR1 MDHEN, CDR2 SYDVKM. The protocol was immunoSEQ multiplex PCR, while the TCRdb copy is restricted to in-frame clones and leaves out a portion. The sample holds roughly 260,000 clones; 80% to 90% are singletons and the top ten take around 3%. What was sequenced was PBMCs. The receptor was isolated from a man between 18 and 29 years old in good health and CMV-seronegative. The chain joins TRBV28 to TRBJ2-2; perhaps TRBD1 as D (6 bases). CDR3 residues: CATFRTGYTGELFF. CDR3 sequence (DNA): TGTGCCACCTTCCGTACAGGGTACACCGGGGAGCTGTTTTTT.